This TCR beta chain was recovered during a study of blood T cell repertoires in COVID-19. V was clipped by 4 bases and J by 5 bases; unmatched bases: 7. The length of the CDR3 is 14 residues. The germline gives CDR1 LNHDA, CDR2 SQIVND (reference sequence). Generated by immunoSEQ multiplex PCR, the TCRdb table keeps only in-frame clones and is missing some. Here the sample spans 75,000 or so clones, less than 90% being singletons. The source material was peripheral blood. The TCR sequence derives from a man aged 45-60 years with acute or convalescent COVID-19. The genes are TRBV19 and TRBJ1-1; the match to TRBD1 covers 7 bases. The CDR3 sequence is CASSTATGRTEAFF. CDR3 coding DNA: TGTGCCAGTAGTACTGCGACAGGGAGAACTGAAGCTTTCTTT.